These T cell receptor beta chains were read from a single sample in a study of immune reconstitution after stem cell transplant in scleroderma. TCRdb fed the RT-PCR reads into MiXCR, producing one record per CDR3 protein. The sample contains around 2,000 distinct CDR3 sequences, more than 15% of which appear only once. Collection took place before or after autologous hematopoietic stem cell transplantation (not recorded which). The receptors come from a female donor with systemic sclerosis. Both conserved end residues are part of each CDR3. The D gene is left open where the match is weak. The size entry is marked missing in some rows and otherwise reads once, few, many or a size class.

v_call	d_call	clone_size	j_call	cdr3_nt	cdr3_aa
TRBV6-1	-	-	TRBJ2-1	TGTGCCAGCAGTGAAGAACCGGGGGCCTACAATGAGCAGTTCTTC	CASSEEPGAYNEQFF
TRBV6-5	-	once	TRBJ1-2	TGTGCCAGCGGGTCGGGCGGGAGCTACACCTTC	CASGSGGSYTF
TRBV5-6	-	medium-sized	TRBJ1-1	TGTGCCAGCGGGGCGAACACTGAAGCTTTCTTT	CASGANTEAFF
TRBV4-1	-	-	TRBJ2-1	TGCGCCAGCAGACCGGTAGGGGGGAAAGGGAATGAGCAGTTCTTC	CASRPVGGKGNEQFF
TRBV20-1	TRBD2	-	TRBJ2-5	TGCAGTGCAACCGGGACTAGCGGTTCCCAAGAGACCCAGTACTTC	CSATGTSGSQETQYF
TRBV5-1	TRBD2	-	TRBJ2-7	TGCGCCAGCAGCCCCTCAGGGAGGACCGGGGGGTCCTACGAGCAGTACTTC	CASSPSGRTGGSYEQYF
TRBV5-6	-	few	TRBJ2-2	TGTGCCAGCAGCTTGTTAACTCTTGCCACCGGGGAGCTGTTTTTT	CASSLLTLATGELFF
TRBV7-2	-	large	TRBJ1-2	TGTGCCAGCAGCCGCACCACTTCAGGGGATGGCTACACCTTC	CASSRTTSGDGYTF
TRBV20-1	-	-	TRBJ2-2	TGCAGTGCTAGGCCGTTTGGGTCGGGCGGGGAGCTGTTTTTT	CSARPFGSGGELFF
TRBV7-2	-	few	TRBJ2-5	TGTGCCAGCAGCTTACACACCTCTTCAAGAGAGACCCAGTACTTC	CASSLHTSSRETQYF
TRBV20-1	TRBD1	medium-sized	TRBJ2-1	TGCAGTGCCACAGGGGCGGACAGAAACAATGAGCAGTTCTTC	CSATGADRNNEQFF
TRBV12-5	-	medium-sized	TRBJ1-6	TGTGCTAGTGGTTTGGGGGGGAACCCCCTTTCACCCCTCCACTTT	CASGLGGNPLSPLHF
TRBV6-1	-	large	TRBJ1-2	TGTGCCAGCAACCCAGGCTCAGCTAACTATGGCTACACCTTC	CASNPGSANYGYTF
TRBV6-5	-	-	TRBJ2-7	TGTGCCAGCAGTTACTCGAGGCAGGGCACGCACGAGCAGTACTTC	CASSYSRQGTHEQYF